This TCR beta chain is from a study of CD8+CD57+ T cells in acquired aplastic anemia. In the study overall: Sorted CD4+ and CD8+ cells gave an average of approximately 3.4 ug of DNA.

Findings of the study overall: About 30 CD8+ CDR3 sequences occurred in both the patients and the controls.

CDR3 length: 15 amino acids. V gave up 4 bases and J gave up 1 base, with 11 bases separating them. The template used for profiling TCR beta VDJ and CDR3 was genomic DNA. TCRdb re-derived calls from the reads in MiXCR, one entry per CDR3 protein. The data show roughly 220,000 distinct CDR3 sequences, with more than 55% seen just once and around three fifths held by the top ten. Only patients with CD8+CD57+ cell expansion on flow cytometry were chosen for sequencing. Remarks on this clonotype: The antigen remains undetermined.

This receptor was obtained from a human donor with aplastic anemia. The sequencing input was sorted CD4+, CD8+, or CD8+CD57+ T cells (not recorded which) from PBMCs. The chain is built from TRBV12-3 or TRBV12-4 and TRBJ1-5; D remains unclear. The CDR3 loop reads CASSSRRESNQPQHF. CDR3 nucleotides: TGTGCCAGCAGTTCGCGAAGGGAGAGCAATCAGCCCCAGCATTTT.